The present T cell receptor (beta chain) was sequenced within a study of early T cells in non-severe SARS-CoV-2 infection. The library protocol tagged individual cDNA molecules with unique molecular identifiers. TCRdb reanalysed the 5' RACE reads using MiXCR and keeps one entry per CDR3 protein. The sample includes about 45,000 distinct CDR3 sequences, 9.5% to 13% of them seen just once. This CDR3 is 16 amino acids long. Germline V gives CDR1 SGHTA, CDR2 FQGNSA. J was trimmed by 1 base and V by 1 base; bases with no gene match: 2. The sequence came from an adult who was a healthcare worker with PCR-confirmed SARS-CoV-2 infection or an uninfected control (not recorded which). The sample comprised whole blood. The chain uses TRBV7-2 and TRBJ2-5; 11 bases align to TRBD2. CDR3 in DNA: TGTGCCAGCAGCTTAGGGCTAGCGGGAGGCCAAGAGACCCAGTACTTC. It encodes CASSLGLAGGQETQYF.